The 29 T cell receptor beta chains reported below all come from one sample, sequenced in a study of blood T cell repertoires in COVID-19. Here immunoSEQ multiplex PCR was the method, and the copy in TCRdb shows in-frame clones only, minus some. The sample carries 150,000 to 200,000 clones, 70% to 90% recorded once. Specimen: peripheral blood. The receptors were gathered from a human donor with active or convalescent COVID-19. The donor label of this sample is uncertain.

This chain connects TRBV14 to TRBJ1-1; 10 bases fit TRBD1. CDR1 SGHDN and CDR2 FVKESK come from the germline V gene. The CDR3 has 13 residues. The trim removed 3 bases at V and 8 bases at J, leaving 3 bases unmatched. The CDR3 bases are TGTGCCAGCAGCCACGGACAGGGGGAAGAAGCTTTCTTT. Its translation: CASSHGQGEEAFF.

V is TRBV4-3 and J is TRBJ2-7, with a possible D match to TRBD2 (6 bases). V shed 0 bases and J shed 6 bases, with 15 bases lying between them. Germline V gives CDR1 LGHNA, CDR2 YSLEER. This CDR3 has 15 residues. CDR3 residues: CASSQERTTPAEQYF. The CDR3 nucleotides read TGCGCCAGCAGCCAAGAGCGGACTACCCCGGCCGAGCAGTACTTC.

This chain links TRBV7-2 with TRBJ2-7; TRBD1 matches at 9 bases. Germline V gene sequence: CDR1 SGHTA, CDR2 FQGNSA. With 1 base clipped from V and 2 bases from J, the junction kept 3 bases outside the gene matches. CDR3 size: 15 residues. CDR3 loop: CASSLVGTGTYEQYF. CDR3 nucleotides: TGTGCCAGCAGCTTAGTCGGGACAGGGACCTACGAGCAGTACTTC.

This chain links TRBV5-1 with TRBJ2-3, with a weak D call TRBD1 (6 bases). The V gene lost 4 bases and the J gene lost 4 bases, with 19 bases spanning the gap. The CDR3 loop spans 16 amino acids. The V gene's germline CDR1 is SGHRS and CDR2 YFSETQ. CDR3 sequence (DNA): TGCGCCAGCAGCAGGACAGACCTTATTTCCTCAGATACGCAGTATTTT. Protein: CASSRTDLISSDTQYF.

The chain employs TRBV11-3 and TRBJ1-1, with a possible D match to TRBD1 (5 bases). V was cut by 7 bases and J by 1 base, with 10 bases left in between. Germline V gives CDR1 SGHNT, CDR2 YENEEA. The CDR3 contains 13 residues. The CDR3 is CASISTGNTEAFF. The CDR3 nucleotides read TGTGCCAGCATCTCAACAGGGAACACTGAAGCTTTCTTT.

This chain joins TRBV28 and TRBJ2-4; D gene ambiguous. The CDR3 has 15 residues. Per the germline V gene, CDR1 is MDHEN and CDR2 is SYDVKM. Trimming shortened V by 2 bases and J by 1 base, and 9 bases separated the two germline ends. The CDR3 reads CASSLGDLAKNIQYF. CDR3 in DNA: TGTGCCAGCAGTTTAGGAGACCTTGCCAAAAACATTCAGTACTTC.

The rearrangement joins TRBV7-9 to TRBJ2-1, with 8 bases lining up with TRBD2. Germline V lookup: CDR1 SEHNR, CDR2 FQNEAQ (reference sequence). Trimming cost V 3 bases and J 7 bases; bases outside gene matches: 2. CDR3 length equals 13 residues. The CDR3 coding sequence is TGTGCCAGCAGCTTTAGCGGGATAAATGAGCAGTTCTTC. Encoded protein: CASSFSGINEQFF.

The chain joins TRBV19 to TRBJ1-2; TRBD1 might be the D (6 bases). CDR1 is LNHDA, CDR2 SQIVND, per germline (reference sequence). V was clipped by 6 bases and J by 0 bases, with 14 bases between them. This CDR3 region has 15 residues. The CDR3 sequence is CASSRTTGSNYGYTF. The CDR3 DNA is TGTGCCAGTAGCCGTACAACAGGGTCTAACTATGGCTACACCTTC.

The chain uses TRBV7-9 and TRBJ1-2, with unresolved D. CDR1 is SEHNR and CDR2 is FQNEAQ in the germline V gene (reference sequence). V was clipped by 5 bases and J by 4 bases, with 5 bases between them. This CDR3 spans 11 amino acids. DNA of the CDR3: TGTGCCAGCAGCCCTCGCTATGGCTACACCTTC. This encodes CASSPRYGYTF.

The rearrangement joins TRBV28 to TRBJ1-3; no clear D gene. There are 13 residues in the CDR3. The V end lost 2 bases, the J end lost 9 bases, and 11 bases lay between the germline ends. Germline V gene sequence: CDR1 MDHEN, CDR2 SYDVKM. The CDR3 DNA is TGTGCCAGCAGTTTAGGCAGGCCCAGCACCATATATTTT. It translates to CASSLGRPSTIYF.

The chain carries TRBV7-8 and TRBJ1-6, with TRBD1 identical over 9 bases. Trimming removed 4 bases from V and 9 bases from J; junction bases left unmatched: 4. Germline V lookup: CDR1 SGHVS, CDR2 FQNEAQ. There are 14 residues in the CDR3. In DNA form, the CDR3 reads TGTGCCAGCAGCTCCGGACAGGGGAGTTCACCCCTCCACTTT. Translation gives CASSSGQGSSPLHF.

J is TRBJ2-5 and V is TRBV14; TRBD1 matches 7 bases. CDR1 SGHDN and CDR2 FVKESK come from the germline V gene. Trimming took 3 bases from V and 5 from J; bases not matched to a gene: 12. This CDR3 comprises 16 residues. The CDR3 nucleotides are TGTGCCAGCAGCCACCTAGAAAGGGGGCGCGGGGAGACCCAGTACTTC. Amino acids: CASSHLERGRGETQYF. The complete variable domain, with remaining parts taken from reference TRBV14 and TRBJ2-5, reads EAGVTQFPSHSVIEKGQTVTLRCDPISGHDNLYWYRRVMGKEIKFLLHFVKESKQDESGMPNNRFLAERTGGTYSTLKVQPAELEDSGVYFCASSHLERGRGETQYFGPGTRLLVL.

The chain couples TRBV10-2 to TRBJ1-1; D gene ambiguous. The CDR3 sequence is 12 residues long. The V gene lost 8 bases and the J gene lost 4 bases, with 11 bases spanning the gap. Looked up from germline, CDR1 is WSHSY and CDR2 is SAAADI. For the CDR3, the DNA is TGCGCCAGCCGCACACGGAGCACTGAAGCTTTCTTT. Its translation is CASRTRSTEAFF.

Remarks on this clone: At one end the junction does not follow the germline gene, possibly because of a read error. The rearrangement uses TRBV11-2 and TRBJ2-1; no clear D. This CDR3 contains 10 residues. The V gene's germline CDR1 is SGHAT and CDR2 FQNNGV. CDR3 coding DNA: TGTGCCAGCAGCTCCGGAACGGCGGTCTTC. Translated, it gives CASSSGTAVF.

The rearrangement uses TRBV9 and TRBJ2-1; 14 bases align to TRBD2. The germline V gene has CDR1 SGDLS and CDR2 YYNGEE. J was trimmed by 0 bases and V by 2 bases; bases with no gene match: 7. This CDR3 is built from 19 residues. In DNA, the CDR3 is TGTGCCAGCAGCGTCGGGACTAGCGGGGGCCCGAGCTCCTACAATGAGCAGTTCTTC. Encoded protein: CASSVGTSGGPSSYNEQFF.

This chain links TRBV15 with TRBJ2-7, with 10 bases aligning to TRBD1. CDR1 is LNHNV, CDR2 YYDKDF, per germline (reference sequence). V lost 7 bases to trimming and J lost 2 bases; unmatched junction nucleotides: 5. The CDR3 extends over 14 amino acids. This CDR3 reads CATTRDRGAYEQYF. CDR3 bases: TGTGCCACCACCCGGGACAGGGGAGCCTACGAGCAGTACTTC.

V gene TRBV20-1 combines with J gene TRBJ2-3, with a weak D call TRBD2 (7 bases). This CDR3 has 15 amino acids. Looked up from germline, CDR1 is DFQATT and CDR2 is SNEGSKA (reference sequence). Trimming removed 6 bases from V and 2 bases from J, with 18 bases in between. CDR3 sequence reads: CSASPAGATTDTQYF. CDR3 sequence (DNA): TGCAGTGCCAGTCCGGCGGGGGCAACCACAGATACGCAGTATTTT.

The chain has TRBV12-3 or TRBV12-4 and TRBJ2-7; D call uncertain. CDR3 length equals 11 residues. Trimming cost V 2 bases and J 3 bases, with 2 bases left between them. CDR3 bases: TGTGCCAGCAGTTTACACTACGAGCAGTACTTC. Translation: CASSLHYEQYF.

The DNA of the CDR3 is TGTGCCACCAGTGGAGAGTCTTACAATGAGCAGTTCTTC. This gives the protein CATSGESYNEQFF. The chain has TRBV24-1 and TRBJ2-1; D remains ambiguous. CDR3 length: 13 residues. Between the trimmed V and J ends, which lost 5 bases and 4 bases, there was a span of 8 bases. Germline loops: CDR1 KGHDR, CDR2 SFDVKD.

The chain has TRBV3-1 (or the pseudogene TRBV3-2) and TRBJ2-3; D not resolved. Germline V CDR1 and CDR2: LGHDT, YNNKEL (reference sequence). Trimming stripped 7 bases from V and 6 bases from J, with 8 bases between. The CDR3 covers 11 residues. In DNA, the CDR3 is TGTGCCAGCACCAGTGTGGATACGCAGTATTTT. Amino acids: CASTSVDTQYF.

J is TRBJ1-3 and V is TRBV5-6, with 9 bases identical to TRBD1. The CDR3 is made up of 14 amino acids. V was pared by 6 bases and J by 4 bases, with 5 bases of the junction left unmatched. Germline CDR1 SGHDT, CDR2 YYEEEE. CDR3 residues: CASIQTGGGNTIYF. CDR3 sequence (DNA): TGTGCCAGCATCCAGACAGGGGGAGGAAACACCATATATTTT. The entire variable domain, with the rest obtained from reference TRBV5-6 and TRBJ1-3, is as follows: DAGVTQSPTHLIKTRGQQVTLRCSPKSGHDTVSWYQQALGQGPQFIFQYYEEEERQRGNFPDRFSGHQFPNYSSELNVNALLLGDSALYLCASIQTGGGNTIYFGEGSWLTVV.

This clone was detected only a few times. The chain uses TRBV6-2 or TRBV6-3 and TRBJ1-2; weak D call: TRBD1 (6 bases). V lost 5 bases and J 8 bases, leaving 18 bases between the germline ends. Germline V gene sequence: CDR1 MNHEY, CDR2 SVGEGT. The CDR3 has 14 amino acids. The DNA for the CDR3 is TGTGCCAGCAGTGGTGACATCAGGGGAGGGGGCTACACCTTC. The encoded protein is CASSGDIRGGGYTF.

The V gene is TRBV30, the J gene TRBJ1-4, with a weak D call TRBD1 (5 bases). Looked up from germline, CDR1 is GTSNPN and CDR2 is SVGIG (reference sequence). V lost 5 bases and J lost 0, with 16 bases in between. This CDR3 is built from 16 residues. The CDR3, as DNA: TGTGCCTGGCCGAAGCTCCCGACAGCAACTAATGAAAAACTGTTTTTT. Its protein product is CAWPKLPTATNEKLFF.

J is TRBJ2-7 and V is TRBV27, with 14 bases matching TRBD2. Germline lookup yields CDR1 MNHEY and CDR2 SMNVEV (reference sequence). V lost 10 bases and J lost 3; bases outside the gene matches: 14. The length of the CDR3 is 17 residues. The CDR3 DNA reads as TGTGCCACGAGACTAGCGGGAGGGCCAGTAAATTTCTACGAGCAGTACTTC. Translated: CATRLAGGPVNFYEQYF.

In DNA form, the CDR3 reads TGTGCCAGCAAACACCCTAGCACAGATACGCAGTATTTT. Translating gives CASKHPSTDTQYF. The rearrangement joins TRBV6-5 to TRBJ2-3; D not certain. The CDR3 runs 13 residues. Germline CDR1 is MNHEY and CDR2 is SVGAGI. Trimming took off 7 bases at V and 0 bases at J, with 8 bases between the two ends.

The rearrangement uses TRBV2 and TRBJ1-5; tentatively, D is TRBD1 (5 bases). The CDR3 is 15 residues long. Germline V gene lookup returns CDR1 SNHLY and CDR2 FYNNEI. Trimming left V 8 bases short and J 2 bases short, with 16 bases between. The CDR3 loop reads CASRLVVQGNQPQHF. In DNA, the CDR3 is TGTGCCAGCCGCCTAGTGGTACAGGGCAATCAGCCCCAGCATTTT.

The CDR3 DNA follows: TGCGCCAGCAGCTTGGCGTTAGGGGGCGCCTATGGCTACACCTTC. Translated, it gives CASSLALGGAYGYTF. The chain employs TRBV5-1 and TRBJ1-2, with TRBD1 identical over 7 bases. The V gene end was trimmed by 0 bases and the J gene end by 4 bases; junction bases not matched to a gene: 6. Per the germline V gene, CDR1 is SGHRS and CDR2 is YFSETQ. The CDR3 is made up of 15 amino acids.

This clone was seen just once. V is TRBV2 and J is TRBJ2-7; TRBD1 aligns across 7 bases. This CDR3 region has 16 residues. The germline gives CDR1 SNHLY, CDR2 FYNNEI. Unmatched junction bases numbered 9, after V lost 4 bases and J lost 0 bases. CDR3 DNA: TGTGCCAGCAGTGCCCGGACAGGTCTTAGCTCCTACGAGCAGTACTTC. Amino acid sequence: CASSARTGLSSYEQYF.

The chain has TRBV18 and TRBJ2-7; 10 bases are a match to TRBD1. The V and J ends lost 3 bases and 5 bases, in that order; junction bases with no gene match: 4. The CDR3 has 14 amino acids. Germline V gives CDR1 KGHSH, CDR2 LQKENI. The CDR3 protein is CASSPTGGEDEQYF. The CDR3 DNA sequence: TGTGCCAGCTCACCGACAGGGGGCGAGGACGAGCAGTACTTC.